This T cell receptor beta chain was recovered during a study of vaccination and CD4 T cells after COVID-19. Study as a whole: Convalescent patients gave post-COVID blood a median about 91 days post-diagnosis, range 35 to 161.

At the Johns Hopkins FTIC core, DNA taken from cultured CD4+ T cells was sequenced by way of the Oncomine TCR Beta short-read assay. TCRdb redid the calling of the PCR reads with MiXCR, one entry per CDR3 protein. The sample has more than 4,000 distinct CDR3 sequences; over 40% are singletons. Concerning this clonotype: The antigen remains unidentified.

Treatment: 10-day PBMC culture with coronavirus spike peptide pools or control peptides (ViraFEST assay). Germline CDR1 is LGHNA and CDR2 is YSLEER. The CDR3 contains 15 residues. The V gene end was trimmed by 2 bases and the J gene end by 7 bases; junction bases not matched to a gene: 6. The J gene is TRBJ1-4, the V gene TRBV4-3, with TRBD1 matching 8 bases. Source material: CD4+ T cells from blood, cultured in vitro. This TCR was sampled from a human donor who had recovered from COVID-19. CDR3 in amino acids: CASSQNGQGGEKLFF. For the CDR3, the DNA is TGCGCCAGCAGCCAAAACGGACAGGGTGGTGAAAAACTGTTTTTT.